One sample yielded the 30 T cell receptor beta chains listed below, sequenced in a study of synovial regulatory T cells in juvenile arthritis. Each patient with active arthritis gave synovial fluid along with matched peripheral blood. Produced via immunoSEQ multiplex PCR; TCRdb's table is partial and in-frame only. Recorded for this sample: a few thousand clones. Sequenced material: Treg cells from the synovium. All receptors derive from a donor younger than 30 with juvenile idiopathic arthritis.

The genes are TRBV19 and TRBJ2-3; as DNA is missing, the TRBD2 call by TCRdb cannot be tested. CDR3 length: 20 amino acids. No DNA is listed. The V gene's germline CDR1 is LNHDA and CDR2 SQIVND (reference sequence). CDR3 sequence reads: CASSRGTSGRTTSSTDTQYF.

V gene TRBV25-1 combines with J gene TRBJ1-1. CDR3 size: 11 residues. Only the protein is available. CDR1 is MGHDK and CDR2 is SYGVNS in the germline V gene. The CDR3 region is CASSPGTEAFF.

This clone is labeled medium-sized based on frequency. J is TRBJ2-1 and V is TRBV10-1; TCRdb proposes TRBD2, but this gene call is untestable without DNA. From germline, CDR1 is WNHNN and CDR2 SYGVQD (reference sequence). This CDR3 comprises 14 residues. No DNA appears here. The CDR3 reads CASSSSGGFDEQFF.

By frequency, this clone is medium-sized. The V call is TRBV7-8, the J call TRBJ2-7; no DNA is available, so the TRBD1 call from TCRdb remains unchecked. Germline V gene sequence: CDR1 SGHVS, CDR2 FQNEAQ. The CDR3 loop spans 13 amino acids. The DNA is unrecorded. CDR3 sequence: CASSTGTGNEQYF.

This chain's CDR3 is CASSPQIMGGSSTDTQYF. The chain employs TRBV18 and TRBJ2-3; TCRdb picks TRBD2, but there is no DNA to check that call. CDR1 and CDR2 (germline): KGHSH, LQKENI. The CDR3 is 18 amino acids. A DNA sequence was not provided.

This clone is called medium-sized based on its frequency. V is TRBV27 and J is TRBJ1-4. CDR1 is MNHEY, CDR2 SMNVEV, per germline (reference sequence). The CDR3 has 14 residues. There is no recorded DNA. The CDR3 protein is CASSLRTTNEKLFF.

This clone counts as medium-sized by frequency. The genes are TRBV4-1 and TRBJ2-3; TCRdb's D gene call, TRBD2, goes unchecked for lack of DNA. The CDR3 length is 16 residues. The DNA is unrecorded. Germline-derived CDR1 and CDR2 are MGHRA and YSYEKL. CDR3 sequence reads: CASSQDRGLASDTQYF.

The chain uses TRBV5-6 and TRBJ1-1; TCRdb designates TRBD1, a call that cannot be tested without DNA. Germline CDR1 and CDR2: SGHDT and YYEEEE. CDR3 length equals 16 residues. DNA is not on record. The CDR3 region is CASSLYGQGMNTEAFF.

The V gene is TRBV5-1, the J gene TRBJ2-3; there is no DNA to check the TCRdb D call of TRBD2. CDR1 is SGHRS, CDR2 YFSETQ, per germline. This CDR3 contains 13 residues. The DNA is unrecorded. CDR3: CASSLGRQDTQYF.

The chain uses TRBV7-3 and TRBJ2-2; TCRdb proposes TRBD2, but this gene call is untestable without DNA. Germline CDR1 and CDR2: SGHTA and FQGTGA. The CDR3 totals 17 residues. No DNA appears here. CDR3: CASSSRGLPMGTGELFF.

The chain links TRBV13 to TRBJ2-5; TCRdb names TRBD2, which stays unverified in the absence of DNA. CDR1 is PRHDT and CDR2 is FYEKMQ in the germline V gene (reference sequence). The CDR3 contains 15 residues. This entry has no DNA. CDR3 protein: CASSITSGGAETQYF.

J is TRBJ2-5 and V is TRBV5-1; the TCRdb call, TRBD2, lacks DNA for checking. Germline lookup yields CDR1 SGHRS and CDR2 YFSETQ. This CDR3 spans 18 amino acids. No DNA is given. CDR3 sequence reads: CASSLSGLAGGVGETQYF.

V usage is TRBV30 and J usage is TRBJ2-5. Germline-derived CDR1 and CDR2 are GTSNPN and SVGIG (reference sequence). The CDR3 loop spans 13 amino acids. DNA is not recorded here. The CDR3 protein is CAWSSLNWETQYF.

This chain uses TRBV6-5 with TRBJ2-7; TCRdb returns TRBD2, unconfirmable since there is no DNA. Germline values: CDR1 MNHEY, CDR2 SVGAGI. The CDR3 has 16 residues. No DNA is recorded. CDR3 region: CASSYRGLAGAYEQYF.

This clone is classed as medium-sized (0.01 to 0.1%) by frequency. V usage is TRBV7-2 and J usage is TRBJ2-2. The CDR3 covers 16 residues. The DNA is not on file. Germline loops: CDR1 SGHTA, CDR2 FQGNSA. The chain's CDR3 is CASSFTLGANTGELFF.

This clone is labeled medium-sized (0.01 to 0.1%) based on frequency. This sequence joins TRBV12-5 and TRBJ2-2; no DNA is available, so the TRBD1 call from TCRdb remains unchecked. The germline V gene encodes CDR1 LGHNT and CDR2 FRNRAP. The CDR3 has 16 amino acids. Only the protein is on record. The CDR3 spells CASGLGTGSGAGELFF. Full variable domain (missing parts from reference TRBV12-5 and TRBJ2-2): DARVTQTPRHKVTEMGQEVTMRCQPILGHNTVFWYRQTMMQGLELLAYFRNRAPLDDSGMPKDRFSAEMPDATLATLKIQPSEPRDSAVYFCASGLGTGSGAGELFFGEGSRLTVL.

This clone registers medium-sized by frequency. The chain employs TRBV4-2 and TRBJ2-7; TCRdb's assignment of TRBD2 cannot be checked, as there is no DNA. Germline V gene data show CDR1 as LGHNA and CDR2 as YNFKEQ. The CDR3 is 15 amino acids. Only the protein is available. CDR3 sequence reads: CASSARLAGPYEQYF.

The CDR3 spells CAWSAGQGTYEQYF. The gene calls are TRBV30 and TRBJ2-7; absent DNA, TCRdb's TRBD1 call cannot be checked. This CDR3 spans 14 amino acids. This entry has no DNA. Per germline, CDR1 GTSNPN and CDR2 SVGIG (reference sequence).

This chain joins TRBV5-1 and TRBJ2-1; TCRdb gives TRBD1 as the D gene, but with no DNA this cannot be confirmed. CDR1 SGHRS and CDR2 YFSETQ come from the germline V gene. This CDR3 contains 16 residues. The coding DNA is unavailable. The CDR3 loop reads CASSLATGGAYTEQFF.

This clone counts as medium-sized by frequency. The rearrangement uses TRBV5-1 and TRBJ2-7; as DNA is missing, the TRBD2 call by TCRdb cannot be tested. The CDR3 totals 15 residues. No nucleotide data were recorded. CDR1 is SGHRS, CDR2 YFSETQ, per germline. The CDR3 loop is CASSLARSGGYEQYF.

By frequency, this clone registers medium-sized (0.01 to 0.1%). V is TRBV7-2 and J is TRBJ2-6; there is no DNA to check the TCRdb D call of TRBD2. CDR1 and CDR2 (germline): SGHTA, FQGNSA. The CDR3 runs to 18 residues. The DNA sequence is not available. The CDR3 reads CASSYQETRTSGANVLTF.

The chain employs TRBV7-3 and TRBJ2-2; with no DNA, the TCRdb D assignment of TRBD1 cannot be verified. This CDR3 spans 14 amino acids. No DNA is recorded. Germline CDR1 is SGHTA and CDR2 is FQGTGA. The CDR3 reads CASSLKQGTGELFF.

This clone registers medium-sized by frequency. The gene calls are TRBV11-2 and TRBJ2-5; TCRdb designates TRBD2, a call that cannot be tested without DNA. Germline assignment: CDR1 SGHAT and CDR2 FQNNGV. This CDR3 comprises 16 residues. No DNA sequence is on record. The CDR3 protein is CASSPNGVAHQETQYF.

Its frequency marks this clone as medium-sized. V usage is TRBV5-1 and J usage is TRBJ1-1; with no DNA, the TCRdb D assignment of TRBD1 cannot be verified. From germline, CDR1 is SGHRS and CDR2 YFSETQ. The length of the CDR3 is 15 residues. No DNA sequence was recorded. CDR3 in amino acids: CASRSLRDMNTEAFF.

This clone is classed as medium-sized (0.01 to 0.1%) by frequency. This sequence joins TRBV6-5 and TRBJ2-1; the TRBD1 assignment by TCRdb is unverifiable without DNA. Looked up from germline, CDR1 is MNHEY and CDR2 is SVGAGI. The CDR3 spans 12 residues. The record lacks a DNA sequence. This CDR3 reads CASSTRGNEQFF.

This rearrangement joins TRBV6-1 to TRBJ2-1. The CDR3 totals 16 residues. Only the protein is available. The germline CDR1 and CDR2 sequences are MNHNS and SASEGT. CDR3 sequence reads: CASSERADPSYNEQFF.

This clone is called medium-sized (0.01 to 0.1%) based on its frequency. The genes are TRBV10-2 and TRBJ2-3; TCRdb proposes TRBD2, but this gene call is untestable without DNA. Per germline, CDR1 WSHSY and CDR2 SAAADI. This CDR3 comprises 12 residues. No coding sequence is recorded. The chain's CDR3 is CASSTSADTQYF.

This clone is identified as medium-sized from frequency. The chain uses TRBV10-3 and TRBJ2-7; TCRdb names TRBD1, which stays unverified in the absence of DNA. The CDR3 totals 14 residues. Only the protein sequence is given. Germline lookup yields CDR1 ENHRY and CDR2 SYGVKD. The CDR3 loop reads CAIKSTGEPYEQYF.

This chain links TRBV9 with TRBJ2-2; the TCRdb call, TRBD1, lacks DNA for checking. Germline V CDR1 and CDR2: SGDLS, YYNGEE. CDR3 size: 14 residues. The DNA is unrecorded. CDR3 residues: CASSFQSGAGELFF.

This clone registers medium-sized (0.01 to 0.1%) by frequency. V usage is TRBV7-8 and J usage is TRBJ2-2; without DNA, the TCRdb call of TRBD2 cannot be checked. CDR1 SGHVS and CDR2 FQNEAQ come from the germline V gene. CDR3 length equals 16 residues. The DNA is unrecorded. The CDR3 spells CASSLGLASNTGELFF.